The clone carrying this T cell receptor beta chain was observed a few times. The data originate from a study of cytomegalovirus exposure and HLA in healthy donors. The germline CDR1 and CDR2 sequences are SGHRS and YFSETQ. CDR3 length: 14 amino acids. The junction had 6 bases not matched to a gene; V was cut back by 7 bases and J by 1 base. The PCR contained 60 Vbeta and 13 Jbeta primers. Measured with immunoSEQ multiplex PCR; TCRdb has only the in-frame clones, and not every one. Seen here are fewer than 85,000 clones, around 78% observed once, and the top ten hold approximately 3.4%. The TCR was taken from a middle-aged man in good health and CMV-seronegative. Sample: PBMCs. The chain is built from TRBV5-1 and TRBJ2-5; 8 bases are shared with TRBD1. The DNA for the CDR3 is TGCGCCAGCCACGGACAGGGACCCCAAGAGACCCAGTACTTC. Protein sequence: CASHGQGPQETQYF.